This TCR beta chain derives from a study of blood T cell repertoires in COVID-19. Study at large: Researchers got acute and convalescent COVID-19 samples from the United States, Italy and Spain. The cDNA or gDNA used as material had been derived from T cells, B-cell-depleted T cells, or PBMCs.

In the authors' methods: Quantification of nucleated cells was approximated via reference gene primer amplification. The repertoire was sequenced with immunoSEQ multiplex PCR; TCRdb's copy has only in-frame clones and lacks some. That table gives V, J and clone size, and the DNA gave D and trimming. The table includes about 220,000 clones, 84% detected once. Germline V gene lookup returns CDR1 LNHNV and CDR2 YYDKDF (reference sequence). The CDR3 is made up of 18 amino acids. Trimming removed 0 bases at V and 6 bases at J, with 23 bases between. Source material: peripheral blood. The chain uses TRBV15 and TRBJ1-2; D is possibly TRBD1 (5 bases). This TCR came from a man aged 50 or older with active or convalescent COVID-19. The CDR3 reads CATSRDLGAGRGGDGYTF. The CDR3 nucleotides read TGTGCCACCAGCAGAGATCTCGGGGCGGGAAGGGGAGGCGATGGCTACACCTTC.